The 18 T cell receptor beta chains below all came from one sample that was sequenced in a study of cytomegalovirus exposure and HLA in healthy donors. It was with 60 Vbeta and 13 Jbeta primers that the PCR ran. Sequencing used immunoSEQ multiplex PCR; TCRdb keeps in-frame clones, though not all of them. The table shows 150,000 or so clones, with more than 70% occurring only once. Input material: PBMCs. The receptors originated from a boy aged 2 to 10 in good health and CMV-seronegative.

The rearrangement links TRBV19 to TRBJ2-7; TRBD1 is a possible D gene (5 bases). The CDR3 spans 12 residues. Trimming left V 7 bases short and J 2 bases short, with 9 bases between. Germline CDR1 and CDR2: LNHDA and SQIVND (reference sequence). DNA for the CDR3: TGTGCCAGTAAAGGCAGGGCCTACGAGCAGTACTTC. As protein: CASKGRAYEQYF. The entire variable domain, with the rest obtained from reference TRBV19 and TRBJ2-7, is as follows: DGGITQSPKYLFRKEGQNVTLSCEQNLNHDAMYWYRQDPGQGLRLIYYSQIVNDFQKGDIAEGYSVSREKKESFPLTVTSAQKNPTAFYLCASKGRAYEQYFGPGTRLTVT.

The chain joins TRBV13 to TRBJ2-7; 13 nucleotides match TRBD2. The CDR3 covers 18 residues. Per the germline V gene, CDR1 is PRHDT and CDR2 is FYEKMQ (reference sequence). V lost 4 bases to trimming and J lost 1 base; unmatched junction nucleotides: 10. CDR3 amino acids: CASSSNAGLAGISYEQYF. Written as DNA, the CDR3 is TGTGCCAGCAGCTCGAACGCGGGACTAGCGGGAATATCCTACGAGCAGTACTTC.

Concerning this clone itself: This sample includes further DNA sequences coding for the same CDR3. V gene TRBV4-1 combines with J gene TRBJ1-1; 8 positions agree with TRBD1. J was trimmed by 1 base and V by 0 bases; bases with no gene match: 13. Germline V gene data show CDR1 as MGHRA and CDR2 as YSYEKL. The CDR3 covers 19 residues. CDR3 sequence reads: CASSQEGSQGAIRNTEAFF. The DNA for the CDR3 is TGCGCCAGCAGCCAAGAAGGGAGCCAGGGGGCGATACGGAACACTGAAGCTTTCTTT.

The genes are TRBV19 and TRBJ1-1; the match to TRBD1 covers 7 bases. The V and J ends lost 4 bases and 2 bases, in that order; junction bases with no gene match: 4. This CDR3 region has 14 residues. The germline CDR1 and CDR2 sequences are LNHDA and SQIVND (reference sequence). The CDR3 here is CASSKRTGNTEAFF. CDR3 coding DNA: TGTGCCAGTAGTAAAAGGACAGGAAACACTGAAGCTTTCTTT. The whole variable domain, filled in from reference TRBV19 and TRBJ1-1, reads DGGITQSPKYLFRKEGQNVTLSCEQNLNHDAMYWYRQDPGQGLRLIYYSQIVNDFQKGDIAEGYSVSREKKESFPLTVTSAQKNPTAFYLCASSKRTGNTEAFFGQGTRLTVV.

The chain uses TRBV27 and TRBJ2-7; 8 positions match TRBD2. V trimming: 8 bases; J trimming: 0 bases; junction bases outside the gene matches: 9. Germline CDR1 and CDR2: MNHEY and SMNVEV (reference sequence). CDR3 length equals 15 residues. The CDR3 nucleotides read TGTGCCAGCCGATCAATGGGGACTAGCTCCTACGAGCAGTACTTC. This translates into CASRSMGTSSYEQYF.

The chain employs TRBV18 and TRBJ2-1; D is possibly TRBD2 (6 bases). V was pared by 3 bases and J by 4 bases, with 13 bases between. CDR1 KGHSH and CDR2 LQKENI come from the germline V gene. This CDR3 region has 15 residues. Here the CDR3 reads CASSPGDWRYNEQFF. The CDR3 DNA sequence: TGTGCCAGCTCACCGGGGGACTGGAGATACAATGAGCAGTTCTTC.

The chain couples TRBV2 to TRBJ2-2, with 7 bases aligning to TRBD1. The CDR3 totals 15 residues. Germline-derived CDR1 and CDR2 are SNHLY and FYNNEI. The V gene end was trimmed by 8 bases and the J gene end by 6 bases; junction bases not matched to a gene: 12. CDR3 bases: TGTGCCAGCTGGACCGGGCAGGGGGAGTCCGGGGAGCTGTTTTTT. It specifies CASWTGQGESGELFF.

The V call is TRBV5-1, the J call TRBJ2-7; 16 bases are shared with TRBD2. V gave up 3 bases and J gave up 5 bases; unmatched junction bases: 8. Germline loops: CDR1 SGHRS, CDR2 YFSETQ. The CDR3 spans 17 residues. DNA of the CDR3: TGCGCCAGCAGCTCGGGACTAGCGGGAGGGTTCATTAACGAGCAGTACTTC. Its protein is CASSSGLAGGFINEQYF.

The chain is built from TRBV20-1 and TRBJ2-1; 7 nucleotides match TRBD2. This CDR3 spans 11 amino acids. J was trimmed by 9 bases and V by 6 bases; bases with no gene match: 5. Germline CDR1 is DFQATT and CDR2 is SNEGSKA (reference sequence). CDR3 region: CSARTSIEQFF. DNA for the CDR3: TGCAGTGCCCGGACTAGTATTGAGCAGTTCTTC.

V usage is TRBV19 and J usage is TRBJ2-6, with 11 bases fitting TRBD2. The CDR3 covers 16 residues. V was clipped by 10 bases and J by 4 bases; unmatched bases: 9. The germline V gene has CDR1 LNHDA and CDR2 SQIVND (reference sequence). This CDR3 reads CATQASGRPGANVLTF. CDR3 DNA: TGTGCCACCCAGGCTAGCGGGAGGCCCGGGGCCAACGTCCTGACTTTC. The full variable domain, completed using reference TRBV19 and TRBJ2-6, is DGGITQSPKYLFRKEGQNVTLSCEQNLNHDAMYWYRQDPGQGLRLIYYSQIVNDFQKGDIAEGYSVSREKKESFPLTVTSAQKNPTAFYLCATQASGRPGANVLTFGAGSRLTVL.

The gene calls are TRBV2 and TRBJ1-1, with 7 bases lining up with TRBD1. Germline V gene lookup returns CDR1 SNHLY and CDR2 FYNNEI. Trimming cost V 7 bases and J 4 bases; bases outside gene matches: 9. The CDR3 runs to 14 residues. The CDR3 nucleotides are TGTGCCAGCACCGACAAAGCAGGGGGCACTGAAGCTTTCTTT. As protein: CASTDKAGGTEAFF. Filled out from reference TRBV2 and TRBJ1-1, the complete variable domain reads EPEVTQTPSHQVTQMGQEVILRCVPISNHLYFYWYRQILGQKVEFLVSFYNNEISEKSEIFDDQFSVERPDGSNFTLKIRSTKLEDSAMYFCASTDKAGGTEAFFGQGTRLTVV.

The chain employs TRBV7-9 and TRBJ1-4, with D tentatively TRBD1 (5 bases). Germline-derived CDR1 and CDR2 are SEHNR and FQNEAQ (reference sequence). The CDR3 loop spans 16 amino acids. V was cut by 5 bases and J by 5 bases, with 18 bases left in between. CDR3 in DNA: TGTGCCAGCAGCCCATACCAGGACATCGGGAATGAAAAACTGTTTTTT. The encoded protein is CASSPYQDIGNEKLFF.

The gene calls are TRBV29-1 and TRBJ2-7; no firm D call. Germline CDR1 SQVTM, CDR2 ANQGSEA. This CDR3 contains 11 residues. V was pared by 7 bases and J by 2 bases, with 9 bases between. DNA of the CDR3: TGCAGCGCCACACAGACCTACGAGCAGTACTTC. This translates into CSATQTYEQYF.

The chain employs TRBV6-5 and TRBJ1-2; 9 bases match TRBD1. Germline CDR1 and CDR2: MNHEY and SVGAGI. The V segment lost 0 bases and the J segment 1 base; nucleotides outside the gene matches: 3. This CDR3 is built from 16 residues. The chain's CDR3 is CASSYSTGGLNYGYTF. The CDR3 DNA reads TGTGCCAGCAGTTACTCGACAGGGGGTCTTAACTATGGCTACACCTTC.

The V and J genes are TRBV2 and TRBJ2-7; 9 nucleotides align to TRBD2. The germline V gene has CDR1 SNHLY and CDR2 FYNNEI. The CDR3 is 16 residues long. Germline trimming cut 6 bases from V and 2 bases from J; bases unmatched to any gene: 11. The chain's CDR3 is CASRLLAGPKPYEQYF. As DNA, the CDR3 is TGTGCCAGCAGGTTGCTAGCGGGACCCAAACCCTACGAGCAGTACTTC.

This chain connects TRBV25-1 to TRBJ1-2, with D perhaps matching TRBD1 (5 bases). Germline CDR1 MGHDK, CDR2 SYGVNS. Trimming removed 3 bases at V and 1 base at J, with 6 bases between. The CDR3 sequence is 13 residues long. This CDR3 reads CASSDQGNYGYTF. The CDR3 region has the DNA TGTGCCAGCAGTGACCAGGGTAACTATGGCTACACCTTC.

V usage is TRBV27 and J usage is TRBJ1-2; TRBD1 matches 7 bases. V dropped 3 bases and J dropped 4; count of bases not matched to a gene: 14. Looked up from germline, CDR1 is MNHEY and CDR2 is SMNVEV (reference sequence). The CDR3 length is 17 residues. DNA of the CDR3: TGTGCCAGCAGTTTGACTCCCGGGACAGCATCCCGCTATGGCTACACCTTC. It specifies CASSLTPGTASRYGYTF.

The chain carries TRBV10-3 and TRBJ2-5; 7 bases align to TRBD1. The end of the DNA is better explained by TRBJ2-7, so the J call may be wrong. The V gene's germline CDR1 is ENHRY and CDR2 SYGVKD. The CDR3 loop spans 13 amino acids. This CDR3 reads CAISRDRDYEQYF. The CDR3 coding sequence is TGTGCCATCAGTCGGGACAGAGACTACGAGCAGTACTTC.